This TCR beta chain was profiled in a study of a mutant IDH1 vaccine in newly diagnosed glioma. About the research overall: Across weeks 1, 3, 5, 7, 11, 15, 19 and 23, patients received a vaccination each time, eight in all. Averaging about 37 years of age, treated patients were around 60% male and approximately 38% female.

V shed 0 bases and J shed 0 bases, with 6 bases lying between them. CDR1 and CDR2 (germline): SGHDT, YYEEEE. The CDR3 runs 14 residues. Noted time point: week 23, last vaccination. Vaccination used 300 ug of mutant IDH1 20-mer peptide per dose, with topical imiquimod. Notes on this clone: What it binds is unknown.

Some clones are missing from TCRdb's copy, which holds only in-frame ones; the method was immunoSEQ multiplex PCR. The sample lists around 34,000 clones, 75% to 85% occurring once. This clonotype was obtained from a man aged 40-50 years with glioma. Specimen: PBMCs, collected from a glioma patient whose treatment included an IDH1 peptide vaccine. The chain combines TRBV5-6 with TRBJ1-2; D is unresolved. The CDR3 region has the DNA TGTGCCAGCAGCTTGGGCAGGACTAACTATGGCTACACCTTC. Amino acids: CASSLGRTNYGYTF. Drawing the rest from reference TRBV5-6 and TRBJ1-2, the complete variable domain is DAGVTQSPTHLIKTRGQQVTLRCSPKSGHDTVSWYQQALGQGPQFIFQYYEEEERQRGNFPDRFSGHQFPNYSSELNVNALLLGDSALYLCASSLGRTNYGYTFGSGTRLTVV.